The sequence of this T cell receptor (beta chain) was determined in a study of T cells after yellow fever vaccination. Broader study findings: Post-booster samples contained most primary-vaccination clones (roughly 96% CD4, 88% CD8).

UMIs and a universal primer site were added when TCR cDNA was made by 5'RACE template switching. TCRdb independently ran MiXCR on the 5' RACE reads; one entry per CDR3 protein. The data show 300,000 to 400,000 distinct CDR3 sequences, 12% seen once. This clonotype has only a few counts. Its matching antigen is unknown. This CDR3 spans 13 amino acids. Germline values: CDR1 SGHRS, CDR2 YFSETQ. V shed 7 bases and J shed 2 bases, with 13 bases lying between them. The source material was CD4+ T cells sorted from PBMCs, sampled 15 days after the yellow fever booster vaccination. The J gene is TRBJ2-7, the V gene TRBV5-1, with D perhaps assigned TRBD1 or TRBD2 (6 bases each). This clonotype originated in a man younger than 30 who received the YFV17D yellow fever vaccine. The CDR3 region is CASATGGTYEQYF. The CDR3 DNA reads TGCGCCAGCGCAACCGGGGGCACCTACGAGCAGTACTTC.